This is a list of T cell receptor beta chains from one sample in a study of cytomegalovirus exposure and HLA in healthy donors. Sequenced by immunoSEQ multiplex PCR; TCRdb stores in-frame clones only, minus some. The sample yields around 150,000 clones, approximately 71% seen once. What was sequenced was PBMCs. Every receptor here comes from a man aged 18 to 30 in good health and CMV-seropositive. Both conserved end residues are part of each CDR3. The D gene is left open where the match is weak. Size is omitted from some rows. Given values are once, few, many or a class for expanded clones.

j_call d_call v_call clone_size cdr3_nt cdr3_aa
TRBJ1-1 . TRBV5-1 . TGCGCCAGCAGCTTGGGGGCAGCTGAAGCTTTCTTT CASSLGAAEAFF
TRBJ2-3 . TRBV6-1 . TGTGCCAGCAGTGAAGGGGCAGGGATGGCCACAGATACGCAGTATTTT CASSEGAGMATDTQYF
TRBJ1-5 . TRBV2 . TGTGCCAGCAGTGACTCAGGGATAGGCAATCAGCCCCAGCATTTT CASSDSGIGNQPQHF
TRBJ2-3 . TRBV29-1 . TGCAGCGTTGAAGATCAGGGCGGTCAGGCAGATACGCAGTATTTT CSVEDQGGQADTQYF
TRBJ2-1 . TRBV4-1 few TGCGCCAGCAGCCTCGGTATAGTTTCCTACAATGAGCAGTTCTTC CASSLGIVSYNEQFF
TRBJ1-2 TRBD1 TRBV5-1 . TGCGCCAGCAGCTTGGCGGGAAGGACAGGGTCTAACTATGGCTACACCTTC CASSLAGRTGSNYGYTF
TRBJ1-4 TRBD1 TRBV5-6 few TGTGCCAGCAGCTTGGCGACAGGGGTACGAGAAAAACTGTTTTTT CASSLATGVREKLFF
TRBJ1-1 . TRBV27 . TGTGCCAGCAGTTTACGAGAGATGAACACTGAAGCTTTCTTT CASSLREMNTEAFF
TRBJ2-1 TRBD2 TRBV9 once TGTGCCAGCAGCTGGACCGAGCGGGGTACGGGTGAGCAGTTCTTC CASSWTERGTGEQFF
TRBJ2-7 TRBD1 TRBV7-8 . TGTGCCAGCAGCCTTGACAGGGAAAGGTCCAAGCAGTACTTC CASSLDRERSKQYF
TRBJ2-1 . TRBV6-4 . TGTGCCAGCAGTGACGTAAGCCCGAATGAGCAGTTCTTC CASSDVSPNEQFF
TRBJ2-7 TRBD2 TRBV5-6 . TGTGCCAGCAGCTTGGCAACAGGCCTAGCGGGAAGGGCGGCCTACGAGCAGTACTTC CASSLATGLAGRAAYEQYF
TRBJ2-1 TRBD2 TRBV2 . TGTGCCAGCAGTGAATTGGAAGCGGGAGGATGGGGTGAGCAGTTCTTC CASSELEAGGWGEQFF
TRBJ2-7 TRBD2 TRBV28 . TGTGCCAGCAGTTTGCGACTAGCGGCCTCCTACGAGCAGTACTTC CASSLRLAASYEQYF
TRBJ1-1 . TRBV28 . TGTGCCAGCAGACCTAATTACCCCCAGAACACTGAAGCTTTCTTT CASRPNYPQNTEAFF
TRBJ2-3 . TRBV2 . TGTGCCAGCAGTGAAGCGGAGGGAACGGATACGCAGTATTTT CASSEAEGTDTQYF